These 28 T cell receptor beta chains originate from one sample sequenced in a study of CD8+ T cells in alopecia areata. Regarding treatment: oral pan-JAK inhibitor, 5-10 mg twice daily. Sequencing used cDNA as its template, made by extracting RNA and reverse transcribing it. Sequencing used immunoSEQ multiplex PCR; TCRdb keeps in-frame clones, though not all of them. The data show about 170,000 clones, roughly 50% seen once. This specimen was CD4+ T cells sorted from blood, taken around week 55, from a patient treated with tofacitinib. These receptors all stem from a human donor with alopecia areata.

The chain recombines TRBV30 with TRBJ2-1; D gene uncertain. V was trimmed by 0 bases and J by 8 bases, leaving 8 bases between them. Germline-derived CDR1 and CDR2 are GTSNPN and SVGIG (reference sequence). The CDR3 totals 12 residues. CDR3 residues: CAWSVPGDEQFF. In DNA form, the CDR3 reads TGTGCCTGGAGTGTGCCCGGAGATGAGCAGTTCTTC.

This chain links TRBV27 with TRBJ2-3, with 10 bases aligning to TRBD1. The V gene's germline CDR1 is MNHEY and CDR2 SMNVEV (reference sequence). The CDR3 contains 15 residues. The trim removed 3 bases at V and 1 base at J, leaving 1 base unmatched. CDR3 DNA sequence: TGTGCCAGCAGTTTTGGGACAGGGGGCACAGATACGCAGTATTTT. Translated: CASSFGTGGTDTQYF.

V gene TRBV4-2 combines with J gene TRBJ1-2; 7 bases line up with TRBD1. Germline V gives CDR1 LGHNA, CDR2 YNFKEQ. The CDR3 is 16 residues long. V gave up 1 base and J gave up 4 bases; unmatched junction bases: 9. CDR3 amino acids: CASSQVTDRDSYGYTF. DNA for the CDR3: TGTGCCAGCAGCCAAGTCACAGACCGGGACAGCTATGGCTACACCTTC.

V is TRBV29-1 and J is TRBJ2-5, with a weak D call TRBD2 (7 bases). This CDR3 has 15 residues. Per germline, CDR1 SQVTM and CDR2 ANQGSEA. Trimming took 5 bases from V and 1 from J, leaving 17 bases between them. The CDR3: CSVRSGGKIQETQYF. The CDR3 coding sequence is TGCAGCGTTCGGTCGGGGGGCAAGATCCAAGAGACCCAGTACTTC.

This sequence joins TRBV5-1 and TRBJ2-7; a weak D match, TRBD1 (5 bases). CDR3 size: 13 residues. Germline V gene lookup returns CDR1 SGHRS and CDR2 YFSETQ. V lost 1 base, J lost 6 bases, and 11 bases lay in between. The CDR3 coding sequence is TGCGCCAGCAGCTTGCAGGGTGTCGGCGAGCAGTACTTC. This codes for CASSLQGVGEQYF.

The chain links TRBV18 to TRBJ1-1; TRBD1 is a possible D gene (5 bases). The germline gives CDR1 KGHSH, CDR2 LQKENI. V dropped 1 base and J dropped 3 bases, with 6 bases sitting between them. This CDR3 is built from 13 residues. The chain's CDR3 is CASSPRGHTEAFF. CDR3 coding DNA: TGTGCCAGCTCACCACGGGGACACACTGAAGCTTTCTTT.

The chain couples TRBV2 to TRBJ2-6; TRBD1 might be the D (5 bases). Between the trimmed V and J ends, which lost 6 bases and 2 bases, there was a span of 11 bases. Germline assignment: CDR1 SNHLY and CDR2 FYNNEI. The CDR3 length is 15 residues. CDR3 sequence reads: CASRRGRAGANVLTF. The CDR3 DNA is TGTGCCAGCAGGCGAGGCAGGGCTGGGGCCAACGTCCTGACTTTC.

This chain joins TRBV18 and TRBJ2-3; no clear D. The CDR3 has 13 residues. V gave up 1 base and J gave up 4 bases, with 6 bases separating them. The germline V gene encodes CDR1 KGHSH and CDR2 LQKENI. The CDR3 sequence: CASSPLSADTQYF. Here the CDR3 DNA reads TGTGCCAGCTCACCACTGAGTGCAGATACGCAGTATTTT.

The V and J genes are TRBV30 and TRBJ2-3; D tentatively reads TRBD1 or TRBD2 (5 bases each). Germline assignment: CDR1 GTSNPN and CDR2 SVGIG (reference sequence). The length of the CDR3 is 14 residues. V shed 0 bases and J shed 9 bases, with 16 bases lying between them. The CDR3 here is CAWSVGAAPGTQYF. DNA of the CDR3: TGTGCCTGGAGTGTCGGGGCAGCCCCGGGGACGCAGTATTTT.

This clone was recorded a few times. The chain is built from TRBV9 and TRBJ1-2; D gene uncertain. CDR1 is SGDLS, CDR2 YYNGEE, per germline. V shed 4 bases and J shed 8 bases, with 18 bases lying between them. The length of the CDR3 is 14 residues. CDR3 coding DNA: TGTGCCAGCAGCCTAGACGCGGTAATAGAGGGCTACACCTTC. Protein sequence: CASSLDAVIEGYTF.

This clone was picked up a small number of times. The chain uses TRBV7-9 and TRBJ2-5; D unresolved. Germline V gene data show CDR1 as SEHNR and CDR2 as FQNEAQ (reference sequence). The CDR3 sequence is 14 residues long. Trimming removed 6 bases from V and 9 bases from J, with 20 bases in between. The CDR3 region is CASSYVVEIASQYF. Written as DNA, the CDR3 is TGTGCCAGCAGTTACGTAGTGGAGATTGCGTCCCAGTACTTC.

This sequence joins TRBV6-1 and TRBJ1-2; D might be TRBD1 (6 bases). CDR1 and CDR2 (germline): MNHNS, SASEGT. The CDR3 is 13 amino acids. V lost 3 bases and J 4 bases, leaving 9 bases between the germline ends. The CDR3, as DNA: TGTGCCAGCAGTGATGGACAGTTCTATGGCTACACCTTC. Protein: CASSDGQFYGYTF.

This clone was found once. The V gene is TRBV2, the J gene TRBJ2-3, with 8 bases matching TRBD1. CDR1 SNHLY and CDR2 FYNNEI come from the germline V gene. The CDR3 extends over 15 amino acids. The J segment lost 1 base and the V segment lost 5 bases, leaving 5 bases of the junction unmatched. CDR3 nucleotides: TGTGCCAGCAGTAACCGGGGACAGGGCACAGATACGCAGTATTTT. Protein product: CASSNRGQGTDTQYF. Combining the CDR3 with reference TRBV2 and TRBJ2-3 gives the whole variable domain EPEVTQTPSHQVTQMGQEVILRCVPISNHLYFYWYRQILGQKVEFLVSFYNNEISEKSEIFDDQFSVERPDGSNFTLKIRSTKLEDSAMYFCASSNRGQGTDTQYFGPGTRLTVL.

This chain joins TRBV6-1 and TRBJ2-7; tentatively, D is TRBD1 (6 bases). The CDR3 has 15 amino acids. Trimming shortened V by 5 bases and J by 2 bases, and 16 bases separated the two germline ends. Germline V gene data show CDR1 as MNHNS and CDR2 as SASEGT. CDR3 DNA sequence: TGTGCCAGCAGTACTATACAGGGTTTCACCTACGAGCAGTACTTC. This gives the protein CASSTIQGFTYEQYF.

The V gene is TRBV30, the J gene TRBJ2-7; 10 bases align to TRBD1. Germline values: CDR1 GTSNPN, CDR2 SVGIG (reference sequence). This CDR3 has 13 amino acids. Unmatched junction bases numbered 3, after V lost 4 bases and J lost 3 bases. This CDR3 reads CAWTRDRGYEQYF. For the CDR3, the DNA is TGTGCCTGGACCCGGGACAGGGGCTACGAGCAGTACTTC.

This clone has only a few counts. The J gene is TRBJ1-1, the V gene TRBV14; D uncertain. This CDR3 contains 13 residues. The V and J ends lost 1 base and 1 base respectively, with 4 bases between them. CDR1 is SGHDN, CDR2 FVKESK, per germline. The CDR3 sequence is CASSQAGNTEAFF. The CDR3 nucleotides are TGTGCCAGCAGCCAAGCAGGGAACACTGAAGCTTTCTTT.

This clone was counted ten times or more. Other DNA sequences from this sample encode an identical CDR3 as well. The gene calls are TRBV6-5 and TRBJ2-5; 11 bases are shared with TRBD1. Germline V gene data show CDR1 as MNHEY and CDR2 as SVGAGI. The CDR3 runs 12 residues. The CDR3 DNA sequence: TGTGCGACCGGGACAGGGGGAGAGACCCAGTACTTC. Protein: CATGTGGETQYF.

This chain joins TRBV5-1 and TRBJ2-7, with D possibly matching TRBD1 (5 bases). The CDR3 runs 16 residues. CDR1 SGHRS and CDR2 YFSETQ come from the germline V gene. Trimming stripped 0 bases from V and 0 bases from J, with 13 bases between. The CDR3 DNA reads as TGCGCCAGCAGCTTGGTTGGACATTTCGACTCCTACGAGCAGTACTTC. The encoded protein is CASSLVGHFDSYEQYF.

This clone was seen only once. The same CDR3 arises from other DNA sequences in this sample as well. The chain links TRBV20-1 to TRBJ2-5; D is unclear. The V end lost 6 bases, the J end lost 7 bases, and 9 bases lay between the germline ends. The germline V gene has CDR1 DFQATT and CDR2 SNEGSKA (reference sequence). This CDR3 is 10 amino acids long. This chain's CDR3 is CSAPLGTQYF. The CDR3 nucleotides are TGCAGTGCCCCCCTCGGGACCCAGTACTTC.

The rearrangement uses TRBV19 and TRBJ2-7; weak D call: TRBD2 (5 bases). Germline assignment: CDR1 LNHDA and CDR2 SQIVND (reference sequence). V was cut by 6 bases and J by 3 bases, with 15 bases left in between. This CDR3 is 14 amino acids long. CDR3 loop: CASSNGGLGYEQYF. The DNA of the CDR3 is TGTGCCAGTAGCAATGGCGGGCTGGGCTACGAGCAGTACTTC.

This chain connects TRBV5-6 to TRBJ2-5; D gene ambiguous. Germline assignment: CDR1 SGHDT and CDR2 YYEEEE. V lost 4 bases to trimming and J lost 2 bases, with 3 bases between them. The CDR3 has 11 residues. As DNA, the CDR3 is TGTGCCAGCAGCGTGCAAGAGACCCAGTACTTC. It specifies CASSVQETQYF.

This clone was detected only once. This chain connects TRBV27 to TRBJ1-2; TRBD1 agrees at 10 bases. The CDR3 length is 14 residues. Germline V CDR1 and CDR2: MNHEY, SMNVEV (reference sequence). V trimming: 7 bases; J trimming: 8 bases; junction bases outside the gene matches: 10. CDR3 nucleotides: TGTGCCAGCACCTCCCCCGGGACAGGGGCAGGCTACACCTTC. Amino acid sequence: CASTSPGTGAGYTF.

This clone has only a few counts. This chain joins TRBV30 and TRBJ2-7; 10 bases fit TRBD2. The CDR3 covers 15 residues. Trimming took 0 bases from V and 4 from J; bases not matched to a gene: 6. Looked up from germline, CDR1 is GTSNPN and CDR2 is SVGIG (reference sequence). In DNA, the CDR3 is TGTGCCTGGAGTGTACGACTAGCGGGCCTTTACGAGCAGTACTTC. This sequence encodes CAWSVRLAGLYEQYF.

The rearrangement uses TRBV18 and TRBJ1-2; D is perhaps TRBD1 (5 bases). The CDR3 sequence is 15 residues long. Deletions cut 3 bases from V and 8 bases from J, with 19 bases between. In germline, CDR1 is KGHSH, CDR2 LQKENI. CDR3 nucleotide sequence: TGTGCCAGCTCACCGAGCCCCAGGGTCGGGGAAGGCTACACCTTC. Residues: CASSPSPRVGEGYTF.

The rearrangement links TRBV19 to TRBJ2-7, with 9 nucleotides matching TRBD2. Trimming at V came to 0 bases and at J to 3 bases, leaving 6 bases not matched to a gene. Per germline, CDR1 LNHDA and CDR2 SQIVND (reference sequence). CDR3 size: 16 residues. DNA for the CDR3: TGTGCCAGTAGTATAGATCAGCGGGGGGATAACTACGAGCAGTACTTC. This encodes CASSIDQRGDNYEQYF.

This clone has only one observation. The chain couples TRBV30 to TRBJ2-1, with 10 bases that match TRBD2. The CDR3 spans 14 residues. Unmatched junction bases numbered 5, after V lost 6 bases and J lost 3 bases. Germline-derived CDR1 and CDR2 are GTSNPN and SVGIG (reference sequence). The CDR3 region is CACSGGAVYNEQFF. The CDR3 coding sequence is TGTGCCTGCAGCGGGGGGGCCGTCTACAATGAGCAGTTCTTC.

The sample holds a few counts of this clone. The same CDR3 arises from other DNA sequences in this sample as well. In nucleotides, the CDR3 is TGTGCCTGGAGGACAGTGAGCTCTGGAAACACCATATATTTT. Its translation is CAWRTVSSGNTIYF. The chain joins TRBV30 to TRBJ1-3; TRBD1 might be the D (5 bases). The V gene lost 3 bases and the J gene lost 0 bases, with 9 bases spanning the gap. The CDR3 is 14 amino acids. From germline, CDR1 is GTSNPN and CDR2 SVGIG (reference sequence).

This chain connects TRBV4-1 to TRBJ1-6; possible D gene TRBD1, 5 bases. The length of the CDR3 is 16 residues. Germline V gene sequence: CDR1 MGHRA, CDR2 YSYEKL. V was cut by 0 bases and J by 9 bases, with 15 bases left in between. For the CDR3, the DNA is TGCGCCAGCAGCCAAGATCAAAGCCAGGGTCGTTCACCCCTCCACTTT. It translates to CASSQDQSQGRSPLHF.